The 11 T cell receptor beta chains below come from one sample, sequenced in a study of cytomegalovirus exposure and HLA in healthy donors. Clones were read by immunoSEQ multiplex PCR, and TCRdb kept only the in-frame ones, dropping some. The sample lists tens of thousands of clones; 90% to 95% were seen once. What was sequenced was PBMCs. All receptors derive from a man aged 18 to 29 in good health and CMV-seronegative.

This clone was counted once. The J gene is TRBJ1-3, the V gene TRBV25-1; D not resolved. Trimming left V 8 bases short and J 0 bases short, with 8 bases between. The CDR3 runs to 13 residues. CDR1 is MGHDK and CDR2 is SYGVNS in the germline V gene. This CDR3 reads CASGRHSGNTIYF. The CDR3 bases are TGTGCCAGCGGCAGGCACTCTGGAAACACCATATATTTT. The full variable domain, its missing parts supplied by reference TRBV25-1 and TRBJ1-3, is EADIYQTPRYLVIGTGKKITLECSQTMGHDKMYWYQQDPGMELHLIHYSYGVNSTEKGDLSSESTVSRIRTEHFPLTLESARPSHTSQYLCASGRHSGNTIYFGEGSWLTVV.

The genes are TRBV27 and TRBJ2-7; D unresolved. Germline values: CDR1 MNHEY, CDR2 SMNVEV (reference sequence). Trimming removed 5 bases at V and 4 bases at J, with 15 bases between. The CDR3 is 14 residues long. CDR3 in DNA: TGTGCCAGCAGTCCCCGGTCTAGTAGGTACGAGCAGTACTTC. It encodes CASSPRSSRYEQYF.

The CDR3 loop is CASSHPGTGGRGYTF. In DNA, the CDR3 is TGTGCCAGCAGCCATCCCGGGACAGGGGGCCGGGGCTACACCTTC. The V call is TRBV28, the J call TRBJ1-2; 12 nucleotides align to TRBD1. The V gene end was trimmed by 6 bases and the J gene end by 8 bases; junction bases not matched to a gene: 10. The V gene's germline CDR1 is MDHEN and CDR2 SYDVKM. CDR3 length: 15 residues.

The table lists this clone with a few counts. V is TRBV28 and J is TRBJ1-5; D possibly corresponds to TRBD1 (5 bases). Per the germline V gene, CDR1 is MDHEN and CDR2 is SYDVKM. V lost 7 bases and J lost 1, with 11 bases in between. This CDR3 has 14 amino acids. For the CDR3, the DNA is TGTGCCAGCACCTCAGGGAACAGCAATCAGCCCCAGCATTTT. As protein: CASTSGNSNQPQHF.

In DNA form, the CDR3 reads TGTGCCAGCAGTTTAGTGAGGGCCACAGATACGCAGTATTTT. This translates into CASSLVRATDTQYF. V is TRBV27 and J is TRBJ2-3; maybe TRBD2 (5 bases). From germline, CDR1 is MNHEY and CDR2 SMNVEV (reference sequence). V dropped 2 bases and J dropped 2 bases, with 8 bases sitting between them. The CDR3 is 14 amino acids.

The chain has TRBV2 and TRBJ2-7, with 7 nucleotides matching TRBD1. The V and J ends lost 8 bases and 4 bases, in that order; junction bases with no gene match: 11. Germline loops: CDR1 SNHLY, CDR2 FYNNEI. The CDR3 is made up of 14 amino acids. The CDR3 DNA reads as TGTGCCAGCGAGCTACAGGGGTTTTCTTACGAGCAGTACTTC. Translating gives CASELQGFSYEQYF.

The chain is built from TRBV28 and TRBJ2-7, with 8 positions matching TRBD1. The CDR3 loop spans 14 amino acids. With V trimmed by 10 bases and J by 0 bases, 8 bases remained unmatched. Germline V CDR1 and CDR2: MDHEN, SYDVKM. CDR3 coding DNA: TGTGCCACAGGGACAGGACCAACCTCCTACGAGCAGTACTTC. It yields the protein CATGTGPTSYEQYF.

The J gene is TRBJ1-2, the V gene TRBV4-1, with D unresolved. From germline, CDR1 is MGHRA and CDR2 YSYEKL. The CDR3 runs to 13 residues. V was pared by 1 base and J by 8 bases, with 11 bases between. The CDR3 loop is CASSQVEGWGYTF. For the CDR3, the DNA is TGCGCCAGCAGCCAAGTGGAGGGTTGGGGCTACACCTTC.

The J gene is TRBJ1-2, the V gene TRBV27; possible D gene TRBD1, 5 bases. There are 21 residues in the CDR3. V was trimmed by 0 bases and J by 0 bases, leaving 26 bases between them. Germline V lookup: CDR1 MNHEY, CDR2 SMNVEV (reference sequence). CDR3 nucleotides: TGTGCCAGCAGTTTATCGGGGCCTCACCGGATTGGTTTGGTGGCTAACTATGGCTACACCTTC. The encoded protein is CASSLSGPHRIGLVANYGYTF.

This sequence joins TRBV19 and TRBJ1-2, with D possibly being TRBD1 (6 bases). This CDR3 has 14 amino acids. Germline CDR1 LNHDA, CDR2 SQIVND (reference sequence). The ends were cut back, 7 bases at V and 4 bases at J, with 16 bases in the middle. In nucleotides, the CDR3 is TGTGCCAGTACCCGGGACAAAGTGGGCTATGGCTACACCTTC. Amino acid sequence: CASTRDKVGYGYTF.

The rearrangement joins TRBV13 to TRBJ2-7, with a possible D match to TRBD1 (5 bases). The CDR3 covers 14 residues. Trimming took 5 bases from V and 2 from J, leaving 13 bases between them. Germline CDR1 PRHDT, CDR2 FYEKMQ (reference sequence). CDR3 region: CASSRQGKTYEQYF. In nucleotides, the CDR3 is TGTGCCAGCAGCCGGCAGGGAAAAACCTACGAGCAGTACTTC.